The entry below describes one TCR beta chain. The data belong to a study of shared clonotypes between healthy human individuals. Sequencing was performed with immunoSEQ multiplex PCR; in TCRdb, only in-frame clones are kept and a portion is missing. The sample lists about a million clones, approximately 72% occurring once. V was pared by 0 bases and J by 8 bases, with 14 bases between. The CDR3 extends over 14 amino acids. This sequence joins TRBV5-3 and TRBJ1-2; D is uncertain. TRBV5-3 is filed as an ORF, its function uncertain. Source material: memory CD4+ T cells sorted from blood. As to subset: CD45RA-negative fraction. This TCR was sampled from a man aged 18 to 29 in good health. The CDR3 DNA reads TGTGCCAGAAGCTTGGATGAAGGGTTTAGCGGCTACACCTTC. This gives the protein CARSLDEGFSGYTF.